This is a list of T cell receptor beta chains from one sample in a study of a mutant IDH1 vaccine in newly diagnosed glioma. This table comes from immunoSEQ multiplex PCR, and its TCRdb copy is limited to in-frame clones, with some not included. This table has about 38,000 clones, just under 80% appearing once. The sequences come from PBMCs, collected from a glioma patient treated with radiotherapy, temozolomide or both. These receptors were obtained from a man aged 35 to 55 with glioma. Some clones in this sample may be carry-over from other donors' samples. Each CDR3 is given with its conserved first and last residue. A D gene is named only where the DNA matches it firmly. Part of the rows lack a size; the others show once, few, many or a class for expanded clones.

>TRBV5-4|.|.|TRBJ2-2
CASSLPGDPGGGELFF
TGTGCCAGCAGCTTGCCGGGGGACCCCGGGGGCGGGGAGCTGTTTTTT
>TRBV30|TRBD1|.|TRBJ2-7
CAWRSTGLSYEQYF
TGTGCCTGGAGATCGACAGGGTTGTCGTACGAGCAGTACTTC
>TRBV6-5|.|.|TRBJ1-2
CASSYRAGDGYTF
TGTGCCAGCAGTTACAGGGCAGGGGATGGCTACACCTTC
>TRBV7-9|.|.|TRBJ1-1
CASSFQTENTEAFF
TGTGCCAGCAGCTTTCAGACAGAGAACACTGAAGCTTTCTTT
>TRBV5-5|.|.|TRBJ1-3
CASSFDGSSGNTIYF
TGTGCCAGCAGCTTTGACGGGAGCTCTGGAAACACCATATATTTT
>TRBV6-5|.|few|TRBJ1-5
CASSSRRDQPQHF
TGTGCCAGCAGTTCCCGGCGGGACCAGCCCCAGCATTTT
>TRBV9|.|.|TRBJ1-1
CASSVHQTLTNTEAFF
TGTGCCAGCAGCGTTCACCAAACATTAACGAACACTGAAGCTTTCTTT
>TRBV6-5|.|.|TRBJ1-6
CASSSGTTNSPLHF
TGTGCCAGCAGTTCTGGGACGACTAATTCACCCCTCCACTTT
>TRBV30|.|.|TRBJ2-7
CAWSGGRGNEQYF
TGTGCCTGGAGTGGGGGCAGGGGCAACGAGCAGTACTTC
>TRBV4-2|.|.|TRBJ2-2
CASSQDLAGGDTGELFF
TGTGCCAGCAGCCAAGATCTTGCTGGGGGCGACACCGGGGAGCTGTTTTTT
>TRBV5-4|.|few|TRBJ2-2
CASSLSFLAGNTGELFF
TGTGCCAGCAGCTTGAGTTTTCTCGCAGGGAACACCGGGGAGCTGTTTTTT
>TRBV9|TRBD1|.|TRBJ1-1
CASSAPRQGDTEAFF
TGTGCCAGCAGCGCCCCGCGTCAGGGGGACACTGAAGCTTTCTTT
>TRBV13|.|.|TRBJ2-1
CASTRTEYNEQFF
TGTGCCAGCACCCGAACGGAATACAATGAGCAGTTCTTC
>TRBV10-3|.|.|TRBJ2-7
CAIRNAGEQYF
TGTGCCATCAGGAACGCTGGCGAGCAGTACTTC
>TRBV19|.|.|TRBJ2-3
CASSRGPGDGTDTQYF
TGTGCCAGTAGCCGAGGCCCGGGGGACGGCACAGATACGCAGTATTTT
>TRBV5-1|.|.|TRBJ1-2
CASSLVGWFLPNYGYTF
TGCGCCAGCAGCTTGGTCGGTTGGTTTCTCCCTAACTATGGCTACACCTTC
>TRBV4-1|.|once|TRBJ2-1
CASSQVRLVAYNEQFF
TGCGCCAGCAGCCAAGTCAGGCTAGTGGCCTACAATGAGCAGTTCTTC
>TRBV13|.|few|TRBJ1-2
CASSEGRVYDGYTF
TGTGCCAGCTCGGAAGGTCGCGTTTATGACGGCTACACCTTC
>TRBV2|.|few|TRBJ1-2
CASSGRSGSYTF
TGTGCCAGCAGTGGAAGAAGCGGTAGCTACACCTTC
>TRBV4-1|TRBD2|once|TRBJ2-3
CASSQLFWGLGRDTQYF
TGCGCCAGCAGCCAGCTCTTTTGGGGACTAGGGAGAGATACGCAGTATTTT
>TRBV2|.|.|TRBJ1-4
CARSLGLSDEKLFF
TGTGCCAGATCTCTGGGGCTAAGTGATGAAAAACTGTTTTTT
>TRBV30|.|.|TRBJ1-6
CAWSALEGDSPLHF
TGTGCCTGGAGTGCGCTCGAGGGAGATTCACCCCTCCACTTT
>TRBV7-2|.|.|TRBJ1-5
CASSLGVYQPQHF
TGTGCCAGCAGCTTAGGAGTATATCAGCCCCAGCATTTT
>TRBV4-3|TRBD1|few|TRBJ1-6
CASSQHIQDRGNSPLHF
TGCGCCAGCAGCCAACACATTCAGGACAGGGGTAATTCACCCCTCCACTTT
>TRBV18|.|few|TRBJ1-2
CASSPKEGFNYGYTF
TGTGCCAGCTCACCAAAGGAAGGGTTTAACTATGGCTACACCTTC
>TRBV7-9|.|.|TRBJ1-1
CASSWPTGEAFF
TGTGCCAGCAGCTGGCCTACAGGTGAAGCTTTCTTT
>TRBV7-2|.|few|TRBJ1-1
CASSLAAGENTEAFF
TGTGCCAGCAGCTTAGCGGCGGGGGAGAACACTGAAGCTTTCTTT
>TRBV7-8|TRBD2|.|TRBJ2-5
CASSPEAGGSPKYF
TGTGCCAGCAGCCCGGAGGCGGGGGGGTCCCCCAAGTACTTC
>TRBV28|.|.|TRBJ1-4
CASSPSPPYEKLFF
TGTGCCAGCAGTCCCTCCCCCCCTTATGAAAAACTGTTTTTT
>TRBV7-6|.|.|TRBJ1-2
CASSPQGNYGYTF
TGTGCCAGCAGCCCGCAGGGTAACTATGGCTACACCTTC
>TRBV6-1|TRBD2|.|TRBJ2-7
CASRPGLAGYEQYF
TGTGCCAGCAGACCGGGACTAGCTGGCTACGAGCAGTACTTC
>TRBV5-5|.|.|TRBJ2-7
CASSFQDRYEQYF
TGTGCCAGCAGCTTTCAGGATAGGTACGAGCAGTACTTC
>TRBV2|TRBD1|.|TRBJ1-5
CASSGQGARSQPQHF
TGTGCCAGCAGTGGACAGGGGGCGCGGAGTCAGCCCCAGCATTTT
>TRBV5-1|.|.|TRBJ2-7
CASSLGHPGGNQGGGYEQYF
TGCGCCAGCAGCTTGGGACACCCTGGAGGGAACCAAGGGGGGGGGTACGAGCAGTACTTC
>TRBV19|.|.|TRBJ1-4
CASSTDSLSEEKLFF
TGTGCCAGTAGTACCGACAGTCTCAGCGAAGAAAAACTGTTTTTT